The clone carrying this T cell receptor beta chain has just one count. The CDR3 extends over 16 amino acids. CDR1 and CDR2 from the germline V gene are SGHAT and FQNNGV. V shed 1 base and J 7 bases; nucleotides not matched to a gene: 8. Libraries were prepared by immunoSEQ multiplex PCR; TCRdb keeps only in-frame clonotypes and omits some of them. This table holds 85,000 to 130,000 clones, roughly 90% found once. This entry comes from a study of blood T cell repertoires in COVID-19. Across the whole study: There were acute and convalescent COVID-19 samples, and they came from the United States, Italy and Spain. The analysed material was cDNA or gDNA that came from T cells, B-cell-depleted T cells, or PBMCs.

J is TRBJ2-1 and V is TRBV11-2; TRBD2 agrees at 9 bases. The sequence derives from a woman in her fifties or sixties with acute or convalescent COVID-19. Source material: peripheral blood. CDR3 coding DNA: TGTGCCAGCAGCTTAGCATTAGCGGGAGTATATAATGAGCAGTTCTTC. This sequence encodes CASSLALAGVYNEQFF.